A single sample is the source of the 19 T cell receptor beta chains below, sequenced in a study of T cells in Graves' hyperthyroidism and ophthalmopathy. Amplification yielded TCR beta CDR3 regions, with RNA transcripts as the source. In the first-round RT-PCR of the TCR CDR3, the HTBI primer set was used. One entry per CDR3 protein, called by TCRdb with MiXCR from the multiplex PCR reads. The table shows 540,000 or so distinct CDR3 sequences, with approximately 14% occurring only once. The source material was blood. The source is a woman in her twenties or thirties with Graves' hyperthyroidism.

This clonotype has a count of ten or more. The chain carries TRBV20-1 and TRBJ1-1, with a weak D call TRBD1 (6 bases). Germline V gene sequence: CDR1 DFQATT, CDR2 SNEGSKA (reference sequence). The V end was cut by 3 bases, the J end by 1 base, with 12 bases between. This CDR3 has 14 residues. In DNA form, the CDR3 reads TGCAGTGCTAGTCCCGGGACACAGAACACTGAAGCTTTCTTT. Amino acids: CSASPGTQNTEAFF.

The V call is TRBV20-1, the J call TRBJ2-7, with TRBD1 matching 7 bases. Germline values: CDR1 DFQATT, CDR2 SNEGSKA (reference sequence). With 3 bases clipped from V and 5 bases from J, the junction kept 13 bases outside the gene matches. The CDR3 sequence is 15 residues long. CDR3 nucleotides: TGCAGTGCTAGCGGGACAGTCACTCCTACCAACGAGCAGTACTTC. Protein sequence: CSASGTVTPTNEQYF.

This clonotype has a count of ten or more. This chain connects TRBV3-1 to TRBJ1-2; no definite D call. The CDR3 is 14 residues long. Trimming pared 0 bases from V and 1 base from J, leaving 6 bases between. The V gene's germline CDR1 is LGHDT and CDR2 YNNKEL (reference sequence). In nucleotides, the CDR3 is TGTGCCAGCAGCCAAGATTGGGGTAACTATGGCTACACCTTC. Its protein product is CASSQDWGNYGYTF.

V usage is TRBV10-3 and J usage is TRBJ2-7; unclear D gene. This CDR3 contains 15 residues. CDR1 is ENHRY and CDR2 is SYGVKD in the germline V gene. The ends were cut back, 2 bases at V and 3 bases at J, with 14 bases in the middle. CDR3 in amino acids: CAISELGPRIYEQYF. As DNA, the CDR3 is TGTGCCATCAGTGAGCTGGGCCCTCGGATCTACGAGCAGTACTTC.

This chain uses TRBV7-2 with TRBJ1-5; D perhaps matches TRBD1 (5 bases). The ends were cut back, 1 base at V and 8 bases at J, with 12 bases in the middle. Germline CDR1 reads SGHTA; CDR2 reads FQGNSA. CDR3 size: 14 residues. The CDR3 sequence: CASSLVYGGEPQHF. DNA of the CDR3: TGTGCCAGCAGCTTAGTTTATGGGGGGGAGCCCCAGCATTTT.

Comment on this clonotype: One junction end disagrees with the germline gene, perhaps due to a read error. V and J are TRBV5-1 and TRBJ2-7; D gene uncertain. Germline CDR1 and CDR2: SGHRS and YFSETQ. The length of the CDR3 is 10 residues. The CDR3 nucleotides are TGCGTCAGCAGCGTCTACGAGCAGTACTTC. Its translation: CVSSVYEQYF.

This clonotype was detected ten times or more. The genes are TRBV5-6 and TRBJ1-1; D unclear. The ends were cut back, 2 bases at V and 3 bases at J, with 5 bases in the middle. CDR1 SGHDT and CDR2 YYEEEE come from the germline V gene. The CDR3 totals 12 residues. This CDR3 is CASSFYDTEAFF. Written as DNA, the CDR3 is TGTGCCAGCAGCTTTTACGACACTGAAGCTTTCTTT.

This clonotype was picked up many times. The rearrangement uses TRBV10-3 and TRBJ2-7; 10 bases agree with TRBD2. V was clipped by 4 bases and J by 7 bases; unmatched bases: 7. This CDR3 region has 14 residues. Germline CDR1 reads ENHRY; CDR2 reads SYGVKD. The CDR3 nucleotides are TGTGCCATCAGTGTCACTAGCGGGATATCGGAGCAGTACTTC. Protein: CAISVTSGISEQYF.

This clonotype appeared a few times. This chain uses TRBV6-2 or TRBV6-3 with TRBJ1-5, with a possible D match to TRBD1 (6 bases). In germline, CDR1 is MNHEY, CDR2 SVGEGT. The CDR3 has 16 amino acids. The V end lost 6 bases, the J end lost 1 base, and 16 bases lay between the germline ends. In DNA form, the CDR3 reads TGTGCCAGCAGACTCTACGGGGGGCTGAGCAATCAGCCCCAGCATTTT. It translates to CASRLYGGLSNQPQHF.

The CDR3: CASSGRGLYGYTF. CDR3 DNA: TGTGCCAGTTCGGGAAGGGGACTATATGGCTACACCTTC. The chain recombines TRBV19 with TRBJ1-2, with D perhaps TRBD1 (5 bases). The CDR3 is 13 amino acids. Trimming removed 8 bases at V and 5 bases at J, with 15 bases between. Germline CDR1 is LNHDA and CDR2 is SQIVND (reference sequence).

This rearrangement joins TRBV12-5 to TRBJ2-3; 8 bases are shared with TRBD2. Germline V gene sequence: CDR1 LGHNT, CDR2 FRNRAP. The CDR3 extends over 14 amino acids. The V gene end was trimmed by 6 bases and the J gene end by 5 bases; junction bases not matched to a gene: 7. The CDR3 sequence is CASGPGGGGDTQYF. CDR3 nucleotides: TGTGCTAGTGGCCCCGGGGGGGGGGGAGATACGCAGTATTTT.

This clonotype was picked up a small number of times. V usage is TRBV7-9 and J usage is TRBJ2-5; 13 nucleotides line up with TRBD2. CDR3 length equals 19 residues. Germline V lookup: CDR1 SEHNR, CDR2 FQNEAQ (reference sequence). V was clipped by 1 base and J by 2 bases; unmatched bases: 10. The CDR3 sequence: CASSLGDTTSGRDQETQYF. Written as DNA, the CDR3 is TGTGCCAGCAGCTTAGGAGACACCACTAGCGGGAGGGATCAAGAGACCCAGTACTTC.

This clonotype was seen repeatedly, ten times or more. The genes are TRBV20-1 and TRBJ2-5, with TRBD2 matching over 7 bases. Germline lookup yields CDR1 DFQATT and CDR2 SNEGSKA (reference sequence). Losses at the gene ends were 6 bases for V and 5 bases for J; bases not matched to a gene: 9. The CDR3 totals 13 residues. This chain's CDR3 is CSAAKAGSETQYF. In DNA form, the CDR3 reads TGCAGTGCCGCTAAAGCGGGGTCTGAGACCCAGTACTTC.

This clonotype was found many times. V gene TRBV9 combines with J gene TRBJ1-1, with 7 bases matching TRBD1. CDR1 and CDR2 (germline): SGDLS, YYNGEE. The CDR3 length is 14 residues. V lost 0 bases to trimming and J lost 6 bases; unmatched junction nucleotides: 5. The CDR3 DNA reads TGTGCCAGCAGCGTAGGGCAGGGGGTCTCTGAAGCTTTCTTT. It is translated as CASSVGQGVSEAFF. Based on the CDR3 plus reference TRBV9 and TRBJ1-1, the full variable domain is DSGVTQTPKHLITATGQRVTLRCSPRSGDLSVYWYQQSLDQGLQFLIQYYNGEERAKGNILERFSAQQFPDLHSELNLSSLELGDSALYFCASSVGQGVSEAFFGQGTRLTVV.

This clonotype was counted at least ten times. A junction boundary mismatches the germline segment, possibly from a read error. This sequence joins TRBV12-5 and TRBJ2-3, with a possible D match to TRBD1 (6 bases). The CDR3 spans 15 residues. The germline V gene has CDR1 LGHNT and CDR2 FRNRAP. The CDR3 reads CASGLGQGNTDTQYF. The DNA of the CDR3 is TGTGCTAGTGGTTTGGGGCAGGGGAACACAGATACGCAATATTTT.

This clonotype has a count of ten or more. CDR3 protein: CASSLFNTDTQYF. CDR3 nucleotide sequence: TGTGCCAGCAGTTTATTTAACACAGATACGCAGTATTTT. The chain joins TRBV28 to TRBJ2-3; D ambiguous. CDR1 is MDHEN, CDR2 SYDVKM, per germline. The CDR3 runs to 13 residues. V was shortened by 1 base and J by 2 bases, with 4 bases between the two germline ends.

This clonotype was counted ten times or more. This chain connects TRBV28 to TRBJ2-7; D is ambiguous. V lost 7 bases to trimming and J lost 12 bases, with 19 bases between them. This CDR3 region has 12 residues. Germline lookup yields CDR1 MDHEN and CDR2 SYDVKM. As DNA, the CDR3 is TGTGCCAGCACTTCCAGGCGGATGGTGCGGTACTTC. Protein product: CASTSRRMVRYF.

This clonotype occurred many times. The chain couples TRBV2 to TRBJ2-2; tentatively, D is TRBD2 (6 bases). In germline, CDR1 is SNHLY, CDR2 FYNNEI. V dropped 6 bases and J dropped 0 bases, with 11 bases sitting between them. The CDR3 has 15 residues. CDR3 sequence: CASRFWGANTGELFF. The CDR3 region has the DNA TGTGCCAGCAGATTTTGGGGGGCGAACACCGGGGAGCTGTTTTTT.

This clonotype was detected only a few times. The rearrangement links TRBV30 to TRBJ1-6, with D hard to call. Trimming took 4 bases from V and 0 from J, leaving 10 bases between them. The CDR3 runs to 15 residues. CDR1 GTSNPN and CDR2 SVGIG come from the germline V gene (reference sequence). CDR3 nucleotides: TGTGCCTGGAATCTATGGAGCTCCTATAATTCACCCCTCCACTTT. Translating it yields CAWNLWSSYNSPLHF.